This record covers a single TCR beta chain. Its target is unknown. This record comes from a study of blood T cells in healthy people across ages. The study, taken as a whole, reports: CMV status of donors was not determined, possibly confounding expanded clonotype changes. The diversity estimates, figures obtained from one million T cells, were considered underestimates.

The authors ran a second PCR of about 7 to 11 cycles using a sample-barcoded 5' primer and a J-beta primer mix. Each CDR3 protein gets one entry after TCRdb re-called the 5' RACE reads with MiXCR. The sample consists of over 1,500,000 distinct CDR3 sequences, around half of them appearing once. Unmatched junction bases numbered 12, after V lost 4 bases and J lost 1 base. The CDR3 length is 17 residues. CDR1 is LGHNA and CDR2 is YSLEER in the germline V gene. This receptor was identified in a middle-aged woman in good health. V gene TRBV4-3 combines with J gene TRBJ1-2, with TRBD1 identical over 7 bases. Sequenced sample: blood. As DNA, the CDR3 is TGCGCCAGCAGCCTAGTAACTTTCGGACAGGATAACTATGGCTACACCTTC. Its translation is CASSLVTFGQDNYGYTF.